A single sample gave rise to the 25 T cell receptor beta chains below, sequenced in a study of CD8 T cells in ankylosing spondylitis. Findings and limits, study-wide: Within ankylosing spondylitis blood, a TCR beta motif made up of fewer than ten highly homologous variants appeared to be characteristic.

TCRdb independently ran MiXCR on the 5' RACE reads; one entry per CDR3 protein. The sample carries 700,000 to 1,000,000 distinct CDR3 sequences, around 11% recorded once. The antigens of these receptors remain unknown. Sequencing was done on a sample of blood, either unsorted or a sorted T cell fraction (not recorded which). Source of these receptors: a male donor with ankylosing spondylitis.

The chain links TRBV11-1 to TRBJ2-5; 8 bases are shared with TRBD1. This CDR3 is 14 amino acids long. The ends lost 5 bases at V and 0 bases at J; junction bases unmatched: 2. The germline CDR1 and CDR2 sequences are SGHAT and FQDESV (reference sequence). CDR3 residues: CASSTTGDQETQYF. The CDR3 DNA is TGTGCCAGCAGCACGACAGGGGACCAAGAGACCCAGTACTTC.

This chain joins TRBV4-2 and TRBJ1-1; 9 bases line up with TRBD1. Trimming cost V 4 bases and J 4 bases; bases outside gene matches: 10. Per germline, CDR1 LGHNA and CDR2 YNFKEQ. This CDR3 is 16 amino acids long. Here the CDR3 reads CASSPDDRGFGTEAFF. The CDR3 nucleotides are TGTGCCAGCAGCCCGGACGACAGGGGGTTTGGCACTGAAGCTTTCTTT.

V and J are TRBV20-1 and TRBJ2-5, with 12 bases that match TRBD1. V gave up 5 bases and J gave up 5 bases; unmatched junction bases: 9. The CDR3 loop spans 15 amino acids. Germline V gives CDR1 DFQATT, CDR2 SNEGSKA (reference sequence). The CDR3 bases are TGCAGTGCTCACCCGGGACAGGGGGCGTTGGAGACCCAGTACTTC. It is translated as CSAHPGQGALETQYF.

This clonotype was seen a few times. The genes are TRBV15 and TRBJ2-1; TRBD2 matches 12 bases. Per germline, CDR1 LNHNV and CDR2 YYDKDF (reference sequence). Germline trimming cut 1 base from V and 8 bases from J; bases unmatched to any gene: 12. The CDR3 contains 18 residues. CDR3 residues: CATSRARLAGALGDEQFF. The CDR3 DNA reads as TGTGCCACCAGCAGAGCCCGACTAGCGGGAGCTTTAGGAGATGAGCAGTTCTTC. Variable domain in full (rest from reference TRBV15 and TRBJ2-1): DAMVIQNPRYQVTQFGKPVTLSCSQTLNHNVMYWYQQKSSQAPKLLFHYYDKDFNNEADTPDNFQSRRPNTSFCFLDIRSPGLGDTAMYLCATSRARLAGALGDEQFFGPGTRLTVL.

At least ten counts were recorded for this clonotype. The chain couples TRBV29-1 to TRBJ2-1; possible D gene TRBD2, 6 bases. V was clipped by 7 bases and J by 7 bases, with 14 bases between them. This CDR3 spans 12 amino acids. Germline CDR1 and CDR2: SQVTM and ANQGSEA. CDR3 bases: TGCAGCGCTAGCTCGGGACTGAATGAGCAGTTCTTC. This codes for CSASSGLNEQFF.

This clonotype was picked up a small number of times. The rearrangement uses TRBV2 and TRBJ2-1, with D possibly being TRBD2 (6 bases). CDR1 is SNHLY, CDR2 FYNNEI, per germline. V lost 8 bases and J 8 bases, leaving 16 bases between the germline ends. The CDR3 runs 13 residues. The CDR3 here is CASSLEGPDEQFF. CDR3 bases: TGTGCCAGCTCCCTGGAGGGCCCCGATGAGCAGTTCTTC.

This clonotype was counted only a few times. CDR3 DNA: TGCAGTGTACCGCCTAGCTACTACAATGAGCAGTTCTTC. It encodes CSVPPSYYNEQFF. The chain is built from TRBV20-1 and TRBJ2-1; a possible D gene is TRBD2 (5 bases). Between the trimmed V and J ends, which lost 7 bases and 3 bases, there was a span of 13 bases. Looked up from germline, CDR1 is DFQATT and CDR2 is SNEGSKA (reference sequence). The CDR3 covers 13 residues.

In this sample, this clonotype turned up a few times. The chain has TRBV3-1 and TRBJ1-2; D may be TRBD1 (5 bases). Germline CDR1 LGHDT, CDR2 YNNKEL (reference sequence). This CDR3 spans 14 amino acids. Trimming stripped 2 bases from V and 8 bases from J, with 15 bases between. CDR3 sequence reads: CASSQSSGGGGYTF. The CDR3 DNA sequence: TGTGCCAGCAGCCAAAGTAGCGGGGGTGGCGGCTACACCTTC.

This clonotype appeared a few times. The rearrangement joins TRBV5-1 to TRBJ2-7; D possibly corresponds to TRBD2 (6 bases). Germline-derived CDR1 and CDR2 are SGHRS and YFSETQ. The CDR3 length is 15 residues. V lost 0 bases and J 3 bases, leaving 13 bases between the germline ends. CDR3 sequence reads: CASSLGLGGYYEQYF. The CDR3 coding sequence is TGCGCCAGCAGCTTGGGATTGGGGGGTTACTACGAGCAGTACTTC. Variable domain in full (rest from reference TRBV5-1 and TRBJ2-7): KAGVTQTPRYLIKTRGQQVTLSCSPISGHRSVSWYQQTPGQGLQFLFEYFSETQRNKGNFPGRFSGRQFSNSRSEMNVSTLELGDSALYLCASSLGLGGYYEQYFGPGTRLTVT.

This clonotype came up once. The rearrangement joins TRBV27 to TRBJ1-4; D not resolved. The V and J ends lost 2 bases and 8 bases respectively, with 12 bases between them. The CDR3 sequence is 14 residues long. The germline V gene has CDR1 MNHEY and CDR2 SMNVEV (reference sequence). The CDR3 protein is CASSLLGVKEKLFF. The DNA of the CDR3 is TGTGCCAGCAGTTTACTTGGGGTAAAGGAAAAACTGTTTTTT.

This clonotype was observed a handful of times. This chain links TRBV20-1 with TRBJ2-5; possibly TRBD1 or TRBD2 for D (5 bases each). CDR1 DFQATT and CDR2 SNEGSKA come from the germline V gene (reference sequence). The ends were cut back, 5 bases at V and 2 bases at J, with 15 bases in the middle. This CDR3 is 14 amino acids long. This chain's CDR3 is CSAPTRTLQETQYF. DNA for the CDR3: TGCAGTGCTCCCACTAGGACATTGCAAGAGACCCAGTACTTC.

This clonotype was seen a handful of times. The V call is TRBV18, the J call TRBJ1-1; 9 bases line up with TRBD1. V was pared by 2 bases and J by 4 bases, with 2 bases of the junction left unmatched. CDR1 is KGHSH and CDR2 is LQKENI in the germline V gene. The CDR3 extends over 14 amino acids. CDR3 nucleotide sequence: TGTGCCAGCTCACCAAAGACAGGGGGCACTGAAGCTTTCTTT. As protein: CASSPKTGGTEAFF.

The CDR3 is CSARPTGFQPQHF. Written as DNA, the CDR3 is TGCAGTGCTAGACCAACAGGGTTTCAGCCCCAGCATTTT. V and J are TRBV20-1 and TRBJ1-5, with a weak D call TRBD1 (6 bases). The V and J ends lost 2 bases and 6 bases respectively, with 11 bases between them. CDR3 length: 13 amino acids. Germline assignment: CDR1 DFQATT and CDR2 SNEGSKA (reference sequence).

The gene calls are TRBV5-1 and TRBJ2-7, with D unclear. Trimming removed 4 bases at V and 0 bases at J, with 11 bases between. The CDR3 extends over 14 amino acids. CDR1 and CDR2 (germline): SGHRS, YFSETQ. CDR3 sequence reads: CASSLRTRSYEQYF. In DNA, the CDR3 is TGCGCCAGCAGCCTCAGGACCCGCTCCTACGAGCAGTACTTC. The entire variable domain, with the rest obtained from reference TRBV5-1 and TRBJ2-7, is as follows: KAGVTQTPRYLIKTRGQQVTLSCSPISGHRSVSWYQQTPGQGLQFLFEYFSETQRNKGNFPGRFSGRQFSNSRSEMNVSTLELGDSALYLCASSLRTRSYEQYFGPGTRLTVT.

As DNA, the CDR3 is TGCGCCAGCAGCCCGGGACCTCCTAGCGGGAGATCCTACGAGCAGTACTTC. Protein: CASSPGPPSGRSYEQYF. V is TRBV5-1 and J is TRBJ2-7; 10 nucleotides align to TRBD2. The CDR3 loop spans 17 amino acids. Germline V lookup: CDR1 SGHRS, CDR2 YFSETQ. V dropped 4 bases and J dropped 1; count of bases not matched to a gene: 11.

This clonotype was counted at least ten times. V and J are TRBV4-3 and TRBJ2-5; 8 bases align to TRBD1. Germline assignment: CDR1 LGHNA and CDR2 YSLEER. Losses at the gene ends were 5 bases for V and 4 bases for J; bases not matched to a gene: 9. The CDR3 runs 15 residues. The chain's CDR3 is CASSVGQGVGETQYF. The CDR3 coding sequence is TGCGCCAGCAGCGTAGGACAGGGCGTAGGAGAGACCCAGTACTTC.

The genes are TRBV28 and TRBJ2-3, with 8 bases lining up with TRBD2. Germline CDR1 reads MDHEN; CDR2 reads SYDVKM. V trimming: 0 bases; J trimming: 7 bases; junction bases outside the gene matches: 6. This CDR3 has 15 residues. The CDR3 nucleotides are TGTGCCAGCAGTTTATGGAGCGGGAGTGGGAATACGCAGTATTTT. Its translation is CASSLWSGSGNTQYF.

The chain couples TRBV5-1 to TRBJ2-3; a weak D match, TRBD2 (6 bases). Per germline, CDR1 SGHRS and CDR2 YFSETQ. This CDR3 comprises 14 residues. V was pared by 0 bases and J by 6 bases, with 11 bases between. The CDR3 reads CASSLGPGGDTQYF. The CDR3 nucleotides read TGCGCCAGCAGCTTGGGCCCAGGAGGGGATACGCAGTATTTT.

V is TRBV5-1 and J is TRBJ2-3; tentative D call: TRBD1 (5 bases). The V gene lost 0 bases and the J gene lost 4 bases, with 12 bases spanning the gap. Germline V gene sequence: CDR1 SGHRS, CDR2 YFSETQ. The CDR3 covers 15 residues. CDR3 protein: CASSLVPGFPDTQYF. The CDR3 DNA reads TGCGCCAGCAGCTTGGTTCCAGGGTTCCCAGATACGCAGTATTTT.

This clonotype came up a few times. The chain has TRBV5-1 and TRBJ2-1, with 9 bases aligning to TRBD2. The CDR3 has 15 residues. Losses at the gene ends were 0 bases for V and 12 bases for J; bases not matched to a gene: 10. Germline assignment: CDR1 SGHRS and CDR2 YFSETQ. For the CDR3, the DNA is TGCGCCAGCAGCTTGGGGGTAGCGGGGGCCCTAACGCAGTTCTTC. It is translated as CASSLGVAGALTQFF.

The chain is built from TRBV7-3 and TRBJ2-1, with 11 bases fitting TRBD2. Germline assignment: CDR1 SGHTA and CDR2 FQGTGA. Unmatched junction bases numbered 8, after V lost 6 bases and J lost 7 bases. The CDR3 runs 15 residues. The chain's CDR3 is CASSFPGLADNEQFF. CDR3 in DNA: TGTGCCAGCAGTTTCCCGGGACTAGCGGATAATGAGCAGTTCTTC.

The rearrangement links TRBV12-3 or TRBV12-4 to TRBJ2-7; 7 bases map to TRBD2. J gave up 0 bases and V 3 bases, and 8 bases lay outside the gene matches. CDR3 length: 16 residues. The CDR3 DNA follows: TGTGCCAGCAGTTTTCGGGTAGCGGGTTACTCCTACGAGCAGTACTTC. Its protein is CASSFRVAGYSYEQYF.

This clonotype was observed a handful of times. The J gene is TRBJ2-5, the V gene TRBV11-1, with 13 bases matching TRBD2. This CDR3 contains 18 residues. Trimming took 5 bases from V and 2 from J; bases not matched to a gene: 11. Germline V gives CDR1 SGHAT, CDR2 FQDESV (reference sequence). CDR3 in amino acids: CASSQGTSGAGWQETQYF. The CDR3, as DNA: TGTGCCAGCAGCCAGGGGACTAGCGGGGCTGGATGGCAAGAGACCCAGTACTTC.

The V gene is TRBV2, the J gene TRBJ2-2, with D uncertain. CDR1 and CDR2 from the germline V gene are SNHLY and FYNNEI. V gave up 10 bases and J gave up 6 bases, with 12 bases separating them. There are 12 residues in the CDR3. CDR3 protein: CATTAVAGELFF. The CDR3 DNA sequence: TGTGCCACCACCGCGGTGGCCGGGGAGCTGTTTTTT.

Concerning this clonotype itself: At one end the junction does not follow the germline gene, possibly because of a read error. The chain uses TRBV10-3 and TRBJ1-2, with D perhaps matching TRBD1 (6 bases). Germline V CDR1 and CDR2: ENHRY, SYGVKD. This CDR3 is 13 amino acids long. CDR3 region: CTISEGDPRGYTF. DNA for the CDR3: TGTACCATCAGTGAGGGGGATCCGAGGGGCTACACCTTC.